The 4 T cell receptor beta chains reported below all come from one sample, sequenced in a study of blood T cell repertoires in COVID-19. TCRdb's table, derived via immunoSEQ multiplex PCR, lists solely in-frame clones and lacks some. The data contain some 98,000 clones, approximately 82% of them singletons. Sequenced input: peripheral blood. These receptors were taken from a man aged 60 to 75 with acute or convalescent COVID-19.

The CDR3 nucleotides read TGTGCCAGCAGTACAGGGTATAATTCACCCCTCCACTTT. Amino acid sequence: CASSTGYNSPLHF. The chain couples TRBV2 to TRBJ1-6; possibly TRBD1 for D (6 bases). Germline CDR1 SNHLY, CDR2 FYNNEI. The V and J ends lost 5 bases and 4 bases respectively, with 6 bases between them. The CDR3 runs to 13 residues.

The chain has TRBV10-2 and TRBJ1-5, with D uncertain. There are 14 residues in the CDR3. CDR1 WSHSY and CDR2 SAAADI come from the germline V gene. V was cut by 6 bases and J by 4 bases, with 13 bases left in between. The CDR3 sequence: CASSPDGGNQPQHF. DNA of the CDR3: TGCGCCAGCAGCCCGGACGGAGGGAATCAGCCCCAGCATTTT.

The V gene is TRBV3-1 (or the pseudogene TRBV3-2), the J gene TRBJ2-5; D perhaps matches TRBD2 (6 bases). The germline V gene has CDR1 LGHDT and CDR2 YNNKEL (reference sequence). V was clipped by 1 base and J by 2 bases, with 17 bases between them. This CDR3 has 17 amino acids. CDR3 residues: CASSQGGDSWSQETQYF. CDR3 bases: TGTGCCAGCAGCCAAGGGGGGGACTCGTGGTCGCAAGAGACCCAGTACTTC.

This chain joins TRBV7-6 and TRBJ1-5; D remains unclear. V dropped 1 base and J dropped 3 bases, with 10 bases sitting between them. The CDR3 runs to 15 residues. Per germline, CDR1 SGHVS and CDR2 FNYEAQ. CDR3 DNA: TGTGCCAGCAGCTTAGACTCGGGGTCCAATCAGCCCCAGCATTTT. Amino acid sequence: CASSLDSGSNQPQHF.